These 29 T cell receptor beta chains share one sample of origin, sequenced in a study of T cell repertoires in cytomegalovirus infection. TCRdb passed the reads through MiXCR, listing each CDR3 protein once. The repertoire has around 530,000 distinct CDR3 sequences, roughly 29% of them found once; the top ten carry around 13%. The sample comprised PBMCs. These receptors came from a human donor in good health (CMV status not recorded). Some clones in this sample may be carry-over from other donors' samples.

In its sample, this clonotype was seen many times. The J gene is TRBJ1-6, the V gene TRBV7-8; 7 positions agree with TRBD1. The germline gives CDR1 SGHVS, CDR2 FQNEAQ. The CDR3 is 15 residues long. The ends lost 4 bases at V and 7 bases at J; junction bases unmatched: 7. This CDR3 is CASSSGTAANSPLHF. The CDR3 DNA follows: TGTGCCAGCAGCTCAGGGACAGCCGCGAATTCACCCCTCCACTTT.

CDR3 residues: CATSRDLASGATYEQYF. The CDR3 bases are TGTGCCACCAGCAGAGATTTGGCTAGCGGGGCTACCTACGAGCAGTACTTC. J is TRBJ2-7 and V is TRBV15; 9 nucleotides align to TRBD2. The length of the CDR3 is 17 residues. V dropped 0 bases and J dropped 2; count of bases not matched to a gene: 8. The V gene's germline CDR1 is LNHNV and CDR2 YYDKDF (reference sequence).

This clonotype was counted at least ten times. The V gene is TRBV7-9, the J gene TRBJ2-3, with D possibly matching TRBD2 (5 bases). Trimming cost V 0 bases and J 7 bases, with 11 bases left between them. Germline CDR1 reads SEHNR; CDR2 reads FQNEAQ (reference sequence). The CDR3 loop spans 14 amino acids. The CDR3: CASSLAGDLNTQYF. CDR3 DNA: TGTGCCAGCAGCTTAGCGGGAGATCTGAATACGCAGTATTTT.

This chain links TRBV10-3 with TRBJ2-1, with 8 bases lining up with TRBD1. V was pared by 3 bases and J by 8 bases, with 9 bases of the junction left unmatched. The CDR3 is made up of 15 amino acids. Germline assignment: CDR1 ENHRY and CDR2 SYGVKD. The CDR3 loop is CAISDDRGPWDEQFF. CDR3 sequence (DNA): TGTGCCATCAGTGACGACAGGGGTCCCTGGGATGAGCAGTTCTTC.

The table lists this clonotype with a count of one. V is TRBV29-1 and J is TRBJ1-2, with a tentative D call TRBD1 (5 bases). The V gene lost 5 bases and the J gene lost 4 bases, with 20 bases spanning the gap. The V gene's germline CDR1 is SQVTM and CDR2 ANQGSEA. The CDR3 covers 15 residues. CDR3: CSVPSKTWQGYGYTF. CDR3 DNA: TGCAGCGTTCCCTCAAAAACATGGCAGGGCTATGGCTACACCTTC.

The genes are TRBV6-6 and TRBJ1-1; D not resolved. CDR1 is MNHNY and CDR2 is SVGAGI in the germline V gene (reference sequence). The CDR3 is 15 residues long. V lost 5 bases and J 1 base, leaving 14 bases between the germline ends. The CDR3: CASSLETTTNTEAFF. The CDR3 DNA reads as TGTGCCAGCAGTCTTGAGACAACGACGAACACTGAAGCTTTCTTT.

V gene TRBV10-3 combines with J gene TRBJ2-1, with D possibly being TRBD2 (6 bases). CDR1 and CDR2 (germline): ENHRY, SYGVKD. The CDR3 length is 15 residues. With 3 bases removed from V and 7 bases from J, the gap between germline ends came to 16 bases. For the CDR3, the DNA is TGTGCCATCAGTGAAATCGCGGGGTTCGAGAATGAGCAGTTCTTC. This translates into CAISEIAGFENEQFF.

This clonotype was seen more than once but under ten times. The rearrangement links TRBV6-2 or TRBV6-3 to TRBJ2-7, with a possible D match to TRBD1 (6 bases). The V end lost 10 bases, the J end lost 1 base, and 17 bases lay between the germline ends. The CDR3 runs to 14 residues. Germline V CDR1 and CDR2: MNHEY, SVGEGT. For the CDR3, the DNA is TGTGCCACCTTTGCAGGGGACACGTCCTACGAGCAGTACGTC. Translated: CATFAGDTSYEQYV.

This clonotype was recorded only once. The chain combines TRBV20-1 with TRBJ1-1; TRBD1 agrees at 7 bases. Per the germline V gene, CDR1 is DFQATT and CDR2 is SNEGSKA (reference sequence). With 3 bases clipped from V and 2 bases from J, the junction kept 9 bases outside the gene matches. The length of the CDR3 is 15 residues. The CDR3 region is CSASAPGQLNTEAFF. The CDR3 bases are TGCAGTGCTAGTGCTCCGGGACAGCTTAACACTGAAGCTTTCTTT.

This clonotype was counted a few times. CDR3 residues: CATSDSPGNRPQHF. The CDR3 DNA reads as TGTGCCACCAGTGACTCCCCGGGCAATCGCCCCCAGCATTTT. J is TRBJ1-5 and V is TRBV24-1, with D hard to call. The CDR3 length is 14 residues. Trimming shortened V by 4 bases and J by 10 bases, and 16 bases separated the two germline ends. Germline lookup yields CDR1 KGHDR and CDR2 SFDVKD.

This clonotype showed up many times. The chain combines TRBV7-9 with TRBJ1-1; 7 nucleotides line up with TRBD1. This CDR3 is 11 amino acids long. V was pared by 5 bases and J by 11 bases, with 5 bases of the junction left unmatched. Germline V gives CDR1 SEHNR, CDR2 FQNEAQ (reference sequence). The CDR3 sequence is CASSPGGEAFF. Written as DNA, the CDR3 is TGTGCCAGCAGCCCAGGGGGGGAGGCTTTCTTT.

This clonotype was picked up a small number of times. The CDR3 DNA follows: TGTGCCAGTCGAAAAAACGGGGGTATGAACACTGAAGCTTTCTTT. Its translation is CASRKNGGMNTEAFF. The chain joins TRBV19 to TRBJ1-1; a weak D match, TRBD1 (5 bases). Germline V CDR1 and CDR2: LNHDA, SQIVND (reference sequence). The CDR3 loop spans 15 amino acids. The V gene lost 8 bases and the J gene lost 0 bases, with 16 bases spanning the gap.

This clonotype was seen a handful of times. The chain uses TRBV20-1 and TRBJ2-3; D assignment may be TRBD1 or TRBD2 (5 bases each). Trimming took off 2 bases at V and 7 bases at J, with 19 bases between the two ends. There are 15 residues in the CDR3. Germline lookup yields CDR1 DFQATT and CDR2 SNEGSKA (reference sequence). CDR3 DNA sequence: TGCAGTGCTAGATCTTCGGGACCGGCAACGAATACGCAGTATTTT. Residues: CSARSSGPATNTQYF.

This clonotype was seen a few times. As DNA, the CDR3 is TGTGCCAGCAGCCCTGGGACTAGCGGGAATACTGAGCAGTTCTTC. The encoded protein is CASSPGTSGNTEQFF. The gene calls are TRBV7-2 and TRBJ2-1; TRBD2 matches at 13 bases. The CDR3 contains 15 residues. V trimming: 5 bases; J trimming: 9 bases; junction bases outside the gene matches: 7. CDR1 and CDR2 from the germline V gene are SGHTA and FQGNSA.

This clonotype was counted many times. The chain carries TRBV7-2 and TRBJ2-7; the match to TRBD1 covers 10 bases. Looked up from germline, CDR1 is SGHTA and CDR2 is FQGNSA. CDR3 length: 16 amino acids. V shed 5 bases, J shed 1 base, and the junction held 8 bases outside the gene matches. CDR3 amino acids: CASSPTDRGYSYEQYV. Written as DNA, the CDR3 is TGTGCCAGCAGCCCAACGGACAGGGGGTATTCCTACGAGCAGTACGTC.

This clonotype occurred a few times. The chain recombines TRBV6-1 with TRBJ1-2, with TRBD1 matching 10 bases. The J segment lost 8 bases and the V segment lost 10 bases, leaving 13 bases of the junction unmatched. There are 14 residues in the CDR3. Germline CDR1 reads MNHNS; CDR2 reads SASEGT. The CDR3 coding sequence is TGTGCCATGGGACAGGGGAGGAATTTGGGAGGCTACACCTTC. This translates into CAMGQGRNLGGYTF.

This clonotype was seen a handful of times. The chain has TRBV4-1 and TRBJ2-5, with TRBD2 as a possible D gene (6 bases). Between the trimmed V and J ends, which lost 1 base and 9 bases, there was a span of 6 bases. From germline, CDR1 is MGHRA and CDR2 YSYEKL. CDR3 length: 11 residues. This chain's CDR3 is CASSQGGAQYF. As DNA, the CDR3 is TGCGCCAGCAGCCAAGGGGGGGCCCAGTACTTC.

The CDR3 DNA is TGTGCCAGCAGTTACGGCCCAACCCACTACGAGCAGTACGTC. Protein product: CASSYGPTHYEQYV. This chain connects TRBV6-2 or TRBV6-3 to TRBJ2-7, with D unresolved. The germline gives CDR1 MNHEY, CDR2 SVGEGT. This CDR3 spans 14 amino acids. With 2 bases removed from V and 3 bases from J, the gap between germline ends came to 11 bases.

A note on this clonotype: Since a much larger clone is just one base distant, this may be a read error. The CDR3 DNA reads TGTGCCAGCGGCCTTGATCTGGGACAGGGGTGGAACATTCAGTACTTC. Translated: CASGLDLGQGWNIQYF. The chain links TRBV7-6 to TRBJ2-4, with 10 bases lining up with TRBD1. The germline gives CDR1 SGHVS, CDR2 FNYEAQ. V trimming: 8 bases; J trimming: 7 bases; junction bases outside the gene matches: 14. This CDR3 is built from 16 residues.

The J gene is TRBJ2-2, the V gene TRBV7-3; D may match TRBD1 or TRBD2 (6 bases each). The V gene's germline CDR1 is SGHTA and CDR2 FQGTGA. This CDR3 spans 15 amino acids. Trimming pared 6 bases from V and 5 bases from J, leaving 16 bases between. CDR3 DNA sequence: TGTGCCAGCAGGCCCTCACTAGGGGGGACCGGGGAGCTGTTTTTT. This codes for CASRPSLGGTGELFF.

This clonotype was found many times. The V call is TRBV7-2, the J call TRBJ2-1; D is undetermined. Per the germline V gene, CDR1 is SGHTA and CDR2 is FQGNSA. This CDR3 is built from 13 residues. V was cut by 1 base and J by 6 bases, with 7 bases left in between. CDR3 loop: CASSLEIVNEQFF. In nucleotides, the CDR3 is TGTGCCAGCAGCTTAGAGATAGTCAATGAGCAGTTCTTC.

This chain's CDR3 is CASSALAGGKGEQYF. The CDR3 bases are TGTGCCAGCAGCGCCTTAGCGGGAGGGAAAGGCGAGCAGTACTTC. The chain uses TRBV9 and TRBJ2-7; 11 nucleotides align to TRBD2. CDR1 is SGDLS and CDR2 is YYNGEE in the germline V gene. This CDR3 comprises 15 residues. The trim removed 3 bases at V and 6 bases at J, leaving 8 bases unmatched.

The gene calls are TRBV7-9 and TRBJ2-1; possibly TRBD1 or TRBD2 for D (6 bases each). Germline V lookup: CDR1 SEHNR, CDR2 FQNEAQ (reference sequence). The V end was cut by 6 bases, the J end by 2 bases, with 14 bases between. This CDR3 has 15 amino acids. The CDR3 loop reads CASRAGAGTYNEQFF. The CDR3 nucleotides are TGTGCCAGCAGGGCAGGGGCGGGGACCTACAATGAGCAGTTCTTC.

The rearrangement links TRBV14 to TRBJ2-5; the match to TRBD2 covers 12 bases. CDR1 and CDR2 from the germline V gene are SGHDN and FVKESK. CDR3 length: 16 residues. V was clipped by 2 bases and J by 4 bases; unmatched bases: 5. DNA for the CDR3: TGTGCCAGCAGCCAATTGACTAGCGGGAGTGCAGAGACCCAGTACTTC. This sequence encodes CASSQLTSGSAETQYF. The variable domain in full, completed from reference TRBV14 and TRBJ2-5, reads EAGVTQFPSHSVIEKGQTVTLRCDPISGHDNLYWYRRVMGKEIKFLLHFVKESKQDESGMPNNRFLAERTGGTYSTLKVQPAELEDSGVYFCASSQLTSGSAETQYFGPGTRLLVL.

The chain uses TRBV7-9 and TRBJ1-6, with 7 bases lining up with TRBD1. Germline assignment: CDR1 SEHNR and CDR2 FQNEAQ (reference sequence). The CDR3 is 13 residues long. Trimming took 6 bases from V and 7 from J; bases not matched to a gene: 3. The CDR3 bases are TGTGCCAGCAGTAAGACAGGGAATTCACCCCTCCACTTT. Translated: CASSKTGNSPLHF.

In the case of this clonotype: One end of the junction is discordant with germline, which a read error may explain. The chain has TRBV7-2 and TRBJ1-5, with a possible D match to TRBD1 (5 bases). The CDR3 runs to 15 residues. In germline, CDR1 is SGHTA, CDR2 FQGNSA. CDR3 amino acids: CASSLDGGGNLPQHF. In nucleotides, the CDR3 is TGTGCCAGCAGCTTAGATGGGGGTGGCAATCTGCCCCAGCATTTT.

The chain recombines TRBV11-2 with TRBJ1-2; possibly TRBD1 for D (5 bases). The CDR3 totals 15 residues. The germline V and J ends were trimmed by 0 bases and 4 bases, with 12 bases remaining between them. Germline V lookup: CDR1 SGHAT, CDR2 FQNNGV. This chain's CDR3 is CASSLERRGVYGYTF. The CDR3 region has the DNA TGTGCCAGCAGCTTAGAACGGCGAGGGGTCTATGGCTACACCTTC.

There are many counts of this clonotype. The V and J genes are TRBV7-2 and TRBJ2-1; D perhaps matches TRBD1 (6 bases). With 4 bases removed from V and 4 bases from J, the gap between germline ends came to 11 bases. The germline V gene encodes CDR1 SGHTA and CDR2 FQGNSA. The CDR3 runs to 14 residues. The CDR3 DNA reads as TGTGCCAGCAGCTACATTACAGGGTACAATGAGCAGTTCTTC. This codes for CASSYITGYNEQFF. Based on the CDR3 plus reference TRBV7-2 and TRBJ2-1, the full variable domain is GAGVSQSPSNKVTEKGKDVELRCDPISGHTALYWYRQSLGQGLEFLIYFQGNSAPDKSGLPSDRFSAERTGGSVSTLTIQRTQQEDSAVYLCASSYITGYNEQFFGPGTRLTVL.

This clonotype was observed a handful of times. J is TRBJ2-1 and V is TRBV10-3, with D tentatively TRBD1 or TRBD2 (5 bases each). The germline V gene encodes CDR1 ENHRY and CDR2 SYGVKD. V dropped 8 bases and J dropped 10 bases, with 6 bases sitting between them. The CDR3 loop spans 9 amino acids. In DNA, the CDR3 is TGTGCCATCCGGGGCGAGCAGTTCTTC. The encoded protein is CAIRGEQFF.